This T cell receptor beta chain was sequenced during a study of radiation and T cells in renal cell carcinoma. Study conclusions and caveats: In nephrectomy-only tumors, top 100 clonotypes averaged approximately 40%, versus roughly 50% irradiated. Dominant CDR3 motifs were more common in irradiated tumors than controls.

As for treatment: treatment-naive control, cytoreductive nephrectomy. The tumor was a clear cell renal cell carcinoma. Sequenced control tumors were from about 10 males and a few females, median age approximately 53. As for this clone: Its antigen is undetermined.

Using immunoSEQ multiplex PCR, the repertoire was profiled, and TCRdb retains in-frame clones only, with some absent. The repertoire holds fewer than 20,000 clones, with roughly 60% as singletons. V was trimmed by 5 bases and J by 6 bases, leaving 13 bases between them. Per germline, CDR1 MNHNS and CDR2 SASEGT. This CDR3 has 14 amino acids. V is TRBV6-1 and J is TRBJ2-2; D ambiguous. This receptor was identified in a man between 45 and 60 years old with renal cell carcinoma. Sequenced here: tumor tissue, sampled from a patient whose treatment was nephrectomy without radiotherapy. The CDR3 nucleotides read TGTGCCAGCAGTAACGCCTATAGAGCCGGGGAGCTGTTTTTT. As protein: CASSNAYRAGELFF.